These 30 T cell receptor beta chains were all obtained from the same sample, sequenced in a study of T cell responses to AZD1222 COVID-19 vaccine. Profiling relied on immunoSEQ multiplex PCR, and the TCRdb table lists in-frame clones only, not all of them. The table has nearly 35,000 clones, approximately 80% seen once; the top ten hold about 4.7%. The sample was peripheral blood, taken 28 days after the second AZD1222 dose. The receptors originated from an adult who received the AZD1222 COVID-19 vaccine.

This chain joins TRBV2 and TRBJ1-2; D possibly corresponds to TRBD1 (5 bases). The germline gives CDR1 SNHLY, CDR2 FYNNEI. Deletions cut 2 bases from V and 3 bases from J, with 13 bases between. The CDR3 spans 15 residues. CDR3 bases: TGTGCCAGCAGTGAAAGGTGGACACGGGACTATGGCTACACCTTC. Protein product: CASSERWTRDYGYTF.

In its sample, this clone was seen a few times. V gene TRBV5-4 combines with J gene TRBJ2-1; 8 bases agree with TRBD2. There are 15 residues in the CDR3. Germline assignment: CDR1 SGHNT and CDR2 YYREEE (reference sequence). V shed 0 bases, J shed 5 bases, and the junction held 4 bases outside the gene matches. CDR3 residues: CASSLERGSNNEQFF. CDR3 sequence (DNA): TGTGCCAGCAGCTTGGAGCGGGGGAGCAACAATGAGCAGTTCTTC.

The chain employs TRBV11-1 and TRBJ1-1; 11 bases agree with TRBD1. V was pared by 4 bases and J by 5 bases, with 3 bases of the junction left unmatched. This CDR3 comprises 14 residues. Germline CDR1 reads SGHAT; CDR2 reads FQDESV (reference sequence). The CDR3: CASSSGTGGTEAFF. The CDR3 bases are TGTGCCAGCAGCTCAGGGACAGGGGGAACTGAAGCTTTCTTT.

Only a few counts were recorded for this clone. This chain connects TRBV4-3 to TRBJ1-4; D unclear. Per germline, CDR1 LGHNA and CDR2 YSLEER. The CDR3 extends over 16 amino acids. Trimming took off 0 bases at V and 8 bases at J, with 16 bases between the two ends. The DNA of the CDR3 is TGCGCCAGCAGCCAAGATTTGGGAGGAGGATCCGAAAAACTGTTTTTT. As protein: CASSQDLGGGSEKLFF.

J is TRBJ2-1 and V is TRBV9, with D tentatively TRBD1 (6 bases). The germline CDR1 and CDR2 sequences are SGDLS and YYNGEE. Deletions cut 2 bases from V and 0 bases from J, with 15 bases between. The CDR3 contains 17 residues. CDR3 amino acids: CASSVRQALSSYNEQFF. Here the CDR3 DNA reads TGTGCCAGCAGCGTCAGACAGGCTCTTAGCTCCTACAATGAGCAGTTCTTC. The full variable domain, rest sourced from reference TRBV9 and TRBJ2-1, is DSGVTQTPKHLITATGQRVTLRCSPRSGDLSVYWYQQSLDQGLQFLIQYYNGEERAKGNILERFSAQQFPDLHSELNLSSLELGDSALYFCASSVRQALSSYNEQFFGPGTRLTVL.

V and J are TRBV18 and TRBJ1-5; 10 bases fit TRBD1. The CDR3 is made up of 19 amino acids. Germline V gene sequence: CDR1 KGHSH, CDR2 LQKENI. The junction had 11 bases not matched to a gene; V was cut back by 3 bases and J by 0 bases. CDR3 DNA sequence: TGTGCCAGCTCACCCGTAGGACAGGGGGAGGCCTATAGCAATCAGCCCCAGCATTTT. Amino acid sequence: CASSPVGQGEAYSNQPQHF. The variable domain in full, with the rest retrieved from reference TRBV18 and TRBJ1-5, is NAGVMQNPRHLVRRRGQEARLRCSPMKGHSHVYWYRQLPEEGLKFMVYLQKENIIDESGMPKERFSAEFPKEGPSILRIQQVVRGDSAAYFCASSPVGQGEAYSNQPQHFGDGTRLSIL.

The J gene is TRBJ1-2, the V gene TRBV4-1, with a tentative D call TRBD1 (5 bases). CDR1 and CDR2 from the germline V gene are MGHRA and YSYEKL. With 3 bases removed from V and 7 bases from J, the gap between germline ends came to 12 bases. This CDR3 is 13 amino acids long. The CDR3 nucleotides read TGCGCCAGCAGCCATAGTATGGGGGTTGGCTACACCTTC. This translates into CASSHSMGVGYTF.

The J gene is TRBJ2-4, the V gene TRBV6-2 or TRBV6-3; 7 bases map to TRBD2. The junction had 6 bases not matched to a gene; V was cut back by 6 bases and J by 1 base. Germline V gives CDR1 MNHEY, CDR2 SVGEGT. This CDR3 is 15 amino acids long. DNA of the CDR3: TGTGCCAGCAGCGGGACTACCGGGGCCAAAAACATTCAGTACTTC. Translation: CASSGTTGAKNIQYF.

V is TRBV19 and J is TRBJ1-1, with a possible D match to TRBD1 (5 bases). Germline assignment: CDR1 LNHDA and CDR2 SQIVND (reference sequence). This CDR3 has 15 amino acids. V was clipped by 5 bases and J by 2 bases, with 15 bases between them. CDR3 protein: CASSPRTQANTEAFF. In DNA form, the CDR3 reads TGTGCCAGTAGTCCCCGGACACAGGCAAACACTGAAGCTTTCTTT. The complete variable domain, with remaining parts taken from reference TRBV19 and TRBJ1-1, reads DGGITQSPKYLFRKEGQNVTLSCEQNLNHDAMYWYRQDPGQGLRLIYYSQIVNDFQKGDIAEGYSVSREKKESFPLTVTSAQKNPTAFYLCASSPRTQANTEAFFGQGTRLTVV.

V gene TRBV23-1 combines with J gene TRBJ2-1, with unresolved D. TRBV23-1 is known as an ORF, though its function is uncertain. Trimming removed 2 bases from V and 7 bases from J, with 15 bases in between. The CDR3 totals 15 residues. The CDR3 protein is CASSQGTLKDNEQFF. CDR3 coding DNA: TGCGCCAGCAGTCAAGGAACCCTCAAGGATAATGAGCAGTTCTTC.

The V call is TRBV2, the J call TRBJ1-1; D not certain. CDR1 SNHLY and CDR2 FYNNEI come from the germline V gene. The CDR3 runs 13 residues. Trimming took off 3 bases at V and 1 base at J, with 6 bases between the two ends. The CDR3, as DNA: TGTGCCAGCAGTGAGCTTCCGAACACTGAAGCTTTCTTT. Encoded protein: CASSELPNTEAFF. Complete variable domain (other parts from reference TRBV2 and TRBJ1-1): EPEVTQTPSHQVTQMGQEVILRCVPISNHLYFYWYRQILGQKVEFLVSFYNNEISEKSEIFDDQFSVERPDGSNFTLKIRSTKLEDSAMYFCASSELPNTEAFFGQGTRLTVV.

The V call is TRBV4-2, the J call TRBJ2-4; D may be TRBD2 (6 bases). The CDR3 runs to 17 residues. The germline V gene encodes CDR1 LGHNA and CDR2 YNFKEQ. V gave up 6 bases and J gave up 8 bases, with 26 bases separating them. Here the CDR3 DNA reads TGTGCCAGCAGACCCGGGACTGGTGTTAATGGGCGGGACATTCAGTACTTC. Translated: CASRPGTGVNGRDIQYF.

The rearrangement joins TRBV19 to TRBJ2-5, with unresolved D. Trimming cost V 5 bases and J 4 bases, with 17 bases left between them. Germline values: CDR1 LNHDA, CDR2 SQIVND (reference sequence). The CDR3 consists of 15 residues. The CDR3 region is CASSPDLRVRETQYF. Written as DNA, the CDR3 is TGTGCCAGTAGTCCCGACCTTAGAGTCCGAGAGACCCAGTACTTC.

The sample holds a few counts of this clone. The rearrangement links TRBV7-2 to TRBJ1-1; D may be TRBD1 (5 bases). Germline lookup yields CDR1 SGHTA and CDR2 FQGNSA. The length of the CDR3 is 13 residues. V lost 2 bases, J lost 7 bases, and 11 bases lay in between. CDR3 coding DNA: TGTGCCAGCAGCTTACCGGGGCGCGATGAAGCTTTCTTT. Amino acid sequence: CASSLPGRDEAFF. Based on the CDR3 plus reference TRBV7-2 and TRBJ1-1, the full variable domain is GAGVSQSPSNKVTEKGKDVELRCDPISGHTALYWYRQSLGQGLEFLIYFQGNSAPDKSGLPSDRFSAERTGGSVSTLTIQRTQQEDSAVYLCASSLPGRDEAFFGQGTRLTVV.

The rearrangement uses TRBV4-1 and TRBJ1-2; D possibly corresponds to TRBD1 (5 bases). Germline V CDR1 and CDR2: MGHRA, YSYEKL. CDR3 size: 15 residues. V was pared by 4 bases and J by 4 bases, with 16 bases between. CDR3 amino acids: CASSPGGTSSYGYTF. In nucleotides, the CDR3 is TGCGCCAGCAGCCCGGGGGGGACTTCTTCCTATGGCTACACCTTC.

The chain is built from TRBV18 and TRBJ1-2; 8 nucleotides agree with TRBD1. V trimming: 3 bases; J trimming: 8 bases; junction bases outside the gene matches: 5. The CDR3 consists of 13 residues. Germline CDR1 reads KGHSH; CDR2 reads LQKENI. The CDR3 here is CASSPDRGEGYTF. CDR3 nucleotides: TGTGCCAGCTCACCCGACAGGGGAGAGGGCTACACCTTC.

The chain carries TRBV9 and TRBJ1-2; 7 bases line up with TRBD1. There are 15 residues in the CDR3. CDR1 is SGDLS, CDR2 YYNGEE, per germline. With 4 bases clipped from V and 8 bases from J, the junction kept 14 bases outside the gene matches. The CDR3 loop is CASSYGLGRGDGYTF. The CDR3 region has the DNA TGTGCCAGCAGCTACGGTTTAGGCAGGGGGGACGGCTACACCTTC.

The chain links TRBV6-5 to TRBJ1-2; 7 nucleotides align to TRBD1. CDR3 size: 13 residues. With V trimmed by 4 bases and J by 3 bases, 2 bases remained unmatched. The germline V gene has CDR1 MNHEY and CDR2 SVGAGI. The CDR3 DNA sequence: TGTGCCAGCAGTTGGACAGGCGACTATGGCTACACCTTC. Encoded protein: CASSWTGDYGYTF.

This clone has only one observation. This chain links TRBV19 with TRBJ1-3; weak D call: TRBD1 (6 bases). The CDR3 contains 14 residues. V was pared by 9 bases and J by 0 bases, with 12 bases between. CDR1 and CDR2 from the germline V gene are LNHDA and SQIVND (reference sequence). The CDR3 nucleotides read TGTGCCAGCTCAACAGGGAACTCTGGAAACACCATATATTTT. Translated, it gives CASSTGNSGNTIYF.

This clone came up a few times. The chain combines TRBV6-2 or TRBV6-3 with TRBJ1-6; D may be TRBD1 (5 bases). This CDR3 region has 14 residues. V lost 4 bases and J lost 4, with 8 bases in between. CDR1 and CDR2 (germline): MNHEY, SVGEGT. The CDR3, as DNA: TGTGCCAGCAGTTTGGGGGGTTATAATTCACCCCTCCACTTT. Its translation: CASSLGGYNSPLHF.

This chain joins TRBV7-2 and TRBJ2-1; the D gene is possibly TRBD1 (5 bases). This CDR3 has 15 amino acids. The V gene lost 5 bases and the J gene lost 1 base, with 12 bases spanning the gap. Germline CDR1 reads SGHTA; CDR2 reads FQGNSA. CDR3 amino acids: CASSPQDGSYNEQFF. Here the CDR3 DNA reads TGTGCCAGCAGCCCACAGGACGGTTCCTACAATGAGCAGTTCTTC.

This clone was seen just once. CDR3 sequence reads: CATSDMDGSLNEQFF. The CDR3 nucleotides are TGTGCCACCAGTGACATGGACGGTAGCCTCAATGAGCAGTTCTTC. This sequence joins TRBV24-1 and TRBJ2-1; D gene unclear. The germline gives CDR1 KGHDR, CDR2 SFDVKD. The CDR3 contains 15 residues. V was pared by 4 bases and J by 6 bases, with 15 bases between.

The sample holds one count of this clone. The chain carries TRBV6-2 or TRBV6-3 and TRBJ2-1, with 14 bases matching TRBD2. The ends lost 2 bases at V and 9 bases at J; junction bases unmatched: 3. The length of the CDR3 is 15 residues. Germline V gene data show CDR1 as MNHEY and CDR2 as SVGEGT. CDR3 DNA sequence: TGTGCCAGCAGTTACCCGGGACTAGCGGGAGTTGAGCAGTTCTTC. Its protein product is CASSYPGLAGVEQFF.

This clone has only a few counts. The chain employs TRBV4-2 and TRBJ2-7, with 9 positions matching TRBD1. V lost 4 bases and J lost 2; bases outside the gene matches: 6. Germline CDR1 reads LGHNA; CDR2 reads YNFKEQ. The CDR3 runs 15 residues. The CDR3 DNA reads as TGTGCCAGCAGCCCCCACAGGGGGCTCCCCTACGAGCAGTACGTC. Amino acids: CASSPHRGLPYEQYV.

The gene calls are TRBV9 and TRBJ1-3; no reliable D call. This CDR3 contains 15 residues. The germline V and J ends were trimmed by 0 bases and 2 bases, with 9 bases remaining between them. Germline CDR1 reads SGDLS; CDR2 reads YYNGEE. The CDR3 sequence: CASSVDSSTGNTIYF. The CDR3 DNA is TGTGCCAGCAGCGTAGACAGTTCTACTGGAAACACCATATATTTT.

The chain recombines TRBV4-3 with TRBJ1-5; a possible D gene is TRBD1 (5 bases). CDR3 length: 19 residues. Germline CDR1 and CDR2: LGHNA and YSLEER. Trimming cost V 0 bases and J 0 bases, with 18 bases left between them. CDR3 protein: CASSQDVPRGYYSNQPQHF. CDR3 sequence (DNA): TGCGCCAGCAGCCAAGATGTACCGAGGGGATATTATAGCAATCAGCCCCAGCATTTT.

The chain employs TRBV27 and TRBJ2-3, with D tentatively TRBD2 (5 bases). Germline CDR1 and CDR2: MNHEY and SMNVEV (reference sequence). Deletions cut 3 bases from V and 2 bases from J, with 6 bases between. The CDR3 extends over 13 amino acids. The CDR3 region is CASSLRVTDTQYF. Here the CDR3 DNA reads TGTGCCAGCAGTTTGAGGGTCACAGATACGCAGTATTTT.

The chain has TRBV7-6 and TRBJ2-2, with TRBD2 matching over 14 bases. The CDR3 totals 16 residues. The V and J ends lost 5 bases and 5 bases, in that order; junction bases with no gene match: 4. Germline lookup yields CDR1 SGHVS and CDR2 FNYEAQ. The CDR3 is CASSRGLAGGTGELFF. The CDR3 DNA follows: TGTGCCAGCAGCCGCGGACTAGCGGGAGGAACCGGGGAGCTGTTTTTT.

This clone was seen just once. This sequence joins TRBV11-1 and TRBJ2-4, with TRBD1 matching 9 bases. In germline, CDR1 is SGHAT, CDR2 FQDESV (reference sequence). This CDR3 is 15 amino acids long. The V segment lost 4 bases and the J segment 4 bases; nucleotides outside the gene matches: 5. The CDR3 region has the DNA TGTGCCAGCAGCTCCCGGGACAGGGCAAAAAACATTCAGTACTTC. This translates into CASSSRDRAKNIQYF.

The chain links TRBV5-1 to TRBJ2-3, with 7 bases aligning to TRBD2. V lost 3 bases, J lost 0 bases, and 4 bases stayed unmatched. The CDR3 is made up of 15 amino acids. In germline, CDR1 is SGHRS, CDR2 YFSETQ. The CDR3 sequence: CASSWGGASTDTQYF. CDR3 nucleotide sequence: TGCGCCAGCAGCTGGGGAGGGGCTAGCACAGATACGCAGTATTTT.